Following are 21 T cell receptor beta chains from one sample sequenced in a study of chemoradiotherapy in HPV16-positive cancers. Sequenced by immunoSEQ multiplex PCR; TCRdb stores in-frame clones only, minus some. Of 55,000 to 85,000 clones listed, more than 70% are singletons. Sample: blood, taken from a patient who underwent chemoradiotherapy. The source of these receptors is a human donor with HPV-associated anogenital cancer.

This sequence joins TRBV7-2 and TRBJ2-2; 7 bases are a match to TRBD1. V was clipped by 5 bases and J by 1 base; unmatched bases: 10. The CDR3 contains 17 residues. CDR1 SGHTA and CDR2 FQGNSA come from the germline V gene. The CDR3 sequence: CASSNRDRAMNTGELFF. The CDR3 nucleotides read TGTGCCAGCAGCAACCGGGACAGAGCAATGAACACCGGGGAGCTGTTTTTT.

This chain uses TRBV29-1 with TRBJ2-2, with 12 bases aligning to TRBD1. The V and J ends lost 6 bases and 5 bases, in that order; junction bases with no gene match: 10. This CDR3 has 16 amino acids. Per germline, CDR1 SQVTM and CDR2 ANQGSEA. DNA of the CDR3: TGCAGCGTGGCCGGGACAGGGGGCGCGCGGACCGGGGAGCTGTTTTTT. Its protein is CSVAGTGGARTGELFF.

This clone was recorded once. Here the CDR3 reads CASSLLLPPLTEAFF. The CDR3 DNA is TGTGCCAGCAGCTTATTGTTACCCCCACTAACTGAAGCTTTCTTT. V and J are TRBV11-2 and TRBJ1-1; D is unresolved. The germline V and J ends were trimmed by 2 bases and 5 bases, with 15 bases remaining between them. The CDR3 extends over 15 amino acids. Germline values: CDR1 SGHAT, CDR2 FQNNGV.

This chain links TRBV13 with TRBJ2-2; D call uncertain. Per the germline V gene, CDR1 is PRHDT and CDR2 is FYEKMQ (reference sequence). Between the trimmed V and J ends, which lost 3 bases and 2 bases, there was a span of 10 bases. The CDR3 covers 15 residues. This CDR3 is CASSFALLNTGELFF. In DNA, the CDR3 is TGTGCCAGCAGCTTCGCACTCCTAAACACCGGGGAGCTGTTTTTT.

The V and J genes are TRBV5-4 and TRBJ1-2, with D uncertain. Trimming removed 4 bases from V and 4 bases from J, with 5 bases in between. Per the germline V gene, CDR1 is SGHNT and CDR2 is YYREEE (reference sequence). This CDR3 is 11 amino acids long. CDR3 nucleotides: TGTGCCAGCAGCCCCGGCTATGGCTACACCTTC. This encodes CASSPGYGYTF.

The gene calls are TRBV2 and TRBJ1-6, with D unresolved. Trimming removed 7 bases at V and 7 bases at J, with 11 bases between. This CDR3 is 13 amino acids long. Germline V lookup: CDR1 SNHLY, CDR2 FYNNEI. For the CDR3, the DNA is TGTGCCAGCACAGCGGGTCTGAATTCACCCCTCCACTTT. This gives the protein CASTAGLNSPLHF. Supplemented by reference TRBV2 and TRBJ1-6, the full variable domain reads EPEVTQTPSHQVTQMGQEVILRCVPISNHLYFYWYRQILGQKVEFLVSFYNNEISEKSEIFDDQFSVERPDGSNFTLKIRSTKLEDSAMYFCASTAGLNSPLHFGNGTRLTVT.

The chain couples TRBV7-2 to TRBJ1-5; TRBD1 is a possible D gene (5 bases). The V end was cut by 1 base, the J end by 6 bases, with 13 bases between. This CDR3 spans 15 amino acids. Germline V gene sequence: CDR1 SGHTA, CDR2 FQGNSA. CDR3 DNA: TGTGCCAGCAGCTTAGGGGCAGGGCTCTTTCAGCCCCAGCATTTT. Its translation is CASSLGAGLFQPQHF.

The chain combines TRBV30 with TRBJ1-1; no reliable D call. V was cut by 1 base and J by 1 base, with 4 bases left in between. Looked up from germline, CDR1 is GTSNPN and CDR2 is SVGIG (reference sequence). This CDR3 is 12 amino acids long. This CDR3 reads CAWSGGNTEAFF. The CDR3 DNA is TGTGCCTGGAGTGGGGGGAACACTGAAGCTTTCTTT.

The rearrangement links TRBV5-1 to TRBJ1-1; 9 bases map to TRBD1. The CDR3 is made up of 17 amino acids. J gave up 3 bases and V 4 bases, and 13 bases lay outside the gene matches. CDR1 SGHRS and CDR2 YFSETQ come from the germline V gene. The CDR3 reads CASSAGTGIEGHTEAFF. CDR3 in DNA: TGCGCCAGCAGCGCCGGGACAGGGATTGAGGGGCACACTGAAGCTTTCTTT.

The V call is TRBV6-5, the J call TRBJ1-1, with D uncertain. The V and J ends lost 0 bases and 0 bases respectively, with 5 bases between them. Germline loops: CDR1 MNHEY, CDR2 SVGAGI. The CDR3 loop spans 14 amino acids. In DNA form, the CDR3 reads TGTGCCAGCAGTTACTCGCAAATGAACACTGAAGCTTTCTTT. Translation gives CASSYSQMNTEAFF.

The rearrangement joins TRBV5-1 to TRBJ1-4; D unclear. There are 15 residues in the CDR3. The V gene lost 0 bases and the J gene lost 0 bases, with 6 bases spanning the gap. Germline CDR1 and CDR2: SGHRS and YFSETQ. CDR3 protein: CASSLGATTNEKLFF. In nucleotides, the CDR3 is TGCGCCAGCAGCTTGGGGGCTACAACTAATGAAAAACTGTTTTTT.

The chain recombines TRBV5-6 with TRBJ1-4, with D perhaps matching TRBD1 (5 bases). This CDR3 is built from 14 residues. V was cut by 4 bases and J by 7 bases, with 14 bases left in between. Looked up from germline, CDR1 is SGHDT and CDR2 is YYEEEE. The CDR3 is CASSQRGDGEKLFF. The CDR3 DNA is TGTGCCAGCAGCCAAAGAGGGGATGGTGAAAAACTGTTTTTT. The full variable domain, rest sourced from reference TRBV5-6 and TRBJ1-4, is DAGVTQSPTHLIKTRGQQVTLRCSPKSGHDTVSWYQQALGQGPQFIFQYYEEEERQRGNFPDRFSGHQFPNYSSELNVNALLLGDSALYLCASSQRGDGEKLFFGSGTQLSVL.

The rearrangement joins TRBV7-2 to TRBJ2-5; D possibly corresponds to TRBD1 (7 bases). CDR3 length: 13 amino acids. Germline V CDR1 and CDR2: SGHTA, FQGNSA. V was shortened by 5 bases and J by 3 bases, with 10 bases between the two germline ends. This CDR3 is CASSRGTEETQYF. Here the CDR3 DNA reads TGTGCCAGCAGCCGGGGGACAGAAGAGACCCAGTACTTC. Variable domain in full (rest from reference TRBV7-2 and TRBJ2-5): GAGVSQSPSNKVTEKGKDVELRCDPISGHTALYWYRQSLGQGLEFLIYFQGNSAPDKSGLPSDRFSAERTGGSVSTLTIQRTQQEDSAVYLCASSRGTEETQYFGPGTRLLVL.

The rearrangement uses TRBV6-5 and TRBJ1-5, with 9 bases that match TRBD1. Germline CDR1 reads MNHEY; CDR2 reads SVGAGI. The CDR3 spans 15 residues. V shed 6 bases and J 2 bases; nucleotides not matched to a gene: 5. CDR3 DNA: TGTGCCAGCAGCTCGACAGGGGGACGCAATCAGCCCCAGCATTTT. It yields the protein CASSSTGGRNQPQHF.

This sequence joins TRBV11-2 and TRBJ2-5, with 11 positions matching TRBD1. The V gene end was trimmed by 5 bases and the J gene end by 4 bases; junction bases not matched to a gene: 6. The CDR3 runs to 15 residues. Germline V gives CDR1 SGHAT, CDR2 FQNNGV. The CDR3 nucleotides read TGTGCCAGCAGCCCATGGACAGGGGGCAGAGAGACCCAGTACTTC. Translating it yields CASSPWTGGRETQYF. The full variable domain, with the rest looked up from reference TRBV11-2 and TRBJ2-5, is EAGVAQSPRYKIIEKRQSVAFWCNPISGHATLYWYQQILGQGPKLLIQFQNNGVVDDSQLPKDRFSAERLKGVDSTLKIQPAKLEDSAVYLCASSPWTGGRETQYFGPGTRLLVL.

The chain has TRBV28 and TRBJ2-5; no firm D call. The CDR3 extends over 13 amino acids. The germline V and J ends were trimmed by 6 bases and 3 bases, with 11 bases remaining between them. Germline V gene data show CDR1 as MDHEN and CDR2 as SYDVKM. DNA of the CDR3: TGTGCCAGCAGCACATTTCTTAAAGAGACCCAGTACTTC. Protein product: CASSTFLKETQYF.

The chain employs TRBV19 and TRBJ1-5, with TRBD1 matching 7 bases. Germline values: CDR1 LNHDA, CDR2 SQIVND (reference sequence). The length of the CDR3 is 17 residues. The J segment lost 3 bases and the V segment lost 5 bases, leaving 13 bases of the junction unmatched. The CDR3 nucleotides read TGTGCCAGTAGTCCCTTAACCGGGACAGCGTACAATCAGCCCCAGCATTTT. Amino acid sequence: CASSPLTGTAYNQPQHF.

There are a few counts of this clone. The chain uses TRBV28 and TRBJ2-7; 9 bases fit TRBD1. Germline V gives CDR1 MDHEN, CDR2 SYDVKM. CDR3 length: 13 amino acids. V dropped 7 bases and J dropped 3; count of bases not matched to a gene: 4. In DNA, the CDR3 is TGTGCCAGCAAGGGACAGGGTGACTACGAGCAGTACTTC. Protein product: CASKGQGDYEQYF.

The CDR3 coding sequence is TGTGCCAGCAGCCGGACAGGGGACAGGTTATACAATCAGCCCCAGCATTTT. As protein: CASSRTGDRLYNQPQHF. This chain uses TRBV7-2 with TRBJ1-5, with 9 positions matching TRBD1. Per the germline V gene, CDR1 is SGHTA and CDR2 is FQGNSA. V shed 5 bases, J shed 3 bases, and the junction held 11 bases outside the gene matches. The CDR3 is made up of 17 amino acids.

The V gene is TRBV10-3, the J gene TRBJ1-2; D might be TRBD1 (5 bases). Trimming took 0 bases from V and 2 from J, leaving 13 bases between them. Germline loops: CDR1 ENHRY, CDR2 SYGVKD. This CDR3 is built from 16 residues. The CDR3: CAISESEGAQNYGYTF. DNA of the CDR3: TGTGCCATCAGTGAGTCGGAAGGGGCGCAGAACTATGGCTACACCTTC.

This clone came up once. The V call is TRBV13, the J call TRBJ1-2; 8 bases align to TRBD1. The germline CDR1 and CDR2 sequences are PRHDT and FYEKMQ (reference sequence). V trimming: 5 bases; J trimming: 0 bases; junction bases outside the gene matches: 5. The CDR3 extends over 15 amino acids. CDR3 protein: CASSQGTGANYGYTF. CDR3 sequence (DNA): TGTGCCAGCAGCCAGGGGACAGGAGCTAACTATGGCTACACCTTC.